These 5 T cell receptor beta chains were all obtained from the same sample, sequenced in a study of blood T cell repertoires in COVID-19. Here immunoSEQ multiplex PCR was the method, and the copy in TCRdb shows in-frame clones only, minus some. The sample consists of fewer than 400,000 clones, about 91% of them appearing once. Source material: PBMCs or T cells enriched from blood (not recorded which). Receptor source: a young woman who had recovered from COVID-19.

The gene calls are TRBV7-9 and TRBJ1-4; D uncertain. V lost 4 bases and J lost 8, with 11 bases in between. The CDR3 loop spans 13 amino acids. Germline lookup yields CDR1 SEHNR and CDR2 FQNEAQ (reference sequence). The CDR3 loop reads CASSSRSVEKLFF. CDR3 nucleotide sequence: TGTGCCAGCAGCTCCCGTTCGGTGGAAAAACTGTTTTTT.

This clone appeared once. CDR3 sequence reads: CSLRGTSGGSTDTQYF. CDR3 bases: TGCAGCCTTAGGGGGACTAGCGGGGGGTCCACAGATACGCAGTATTTT. The V gene is TRBV29-1, the J gene TRBJ2-3; 15 bases agree with TRBD2. Trimming took 8 bases from V and 2 from J; bases not matched to a gene: 8. CDR1 is SQVTM and CDR2 is ANQGSEA in the germline V gene. This CDR3 has 16 residues.

The rearrangement uses TRBV5-1 and TRBJ1-4, with 7 bases matching TRBD1. Germline V CDR1 and CDR2: SGHRS, YFSETQ. The trim removed 2 bases at V and 4 bases at J, leaving 5 bases unmatched. The CDR3 length is 15 residues. The CDR3 is CASSFGQAVNEKLFF. The CDR3 nucleotides are TGCGCCAGCAGCTTTGGACAGGCGGTTAATGAAAAACTGTTTTTT.

This clone was detected a few times. The chain couples TRBV7-2 to TRBJ1-3; TRBD1 is a possible D gene (5 bases). From germline, CDR1 is SGHTA and CDR2 FQGNSA. CDR3 length: 17 amino acids. Trimming shortened V by 1 base and J by 0 bases, and 13 bases separated the two germline ends. The CDR3 coding sequence is TGTGCCAGCAGCTTAGAGGGGCTGTTTCTCTCTGGAAACACCATATATTTT. Residues: CASSLEGLFLSGNTIYF.

The gene calls are TRBV20-1 and TRBJ1-1; the D is unclear. Looked up from germline, CDR1 is DFQATT and CDR2 is SNEGSKA (reference sequence). The CDR3 has 11 amino acids. Trimming cost V 6 bases and J 9 bases, with 14 bases left between them. CDR3 sequence: CSATISPQAFF. CDR3 bases: TGCAGTGCCACTATCTCCCCGCAAGCTTTCTTT.